The 11 T cell receptor beta chains listed next were all sequenced from one sample in a study of cytomegalovirus exposure and HLA in healthy donors. 13 Jbeta primers and 60 Vbeta primers were used for the PCR. The method was immunoSEQ multiplex PCR; TCRdb's version includes in-frame clones alone and lacks a portion of them. This table has over 80,000 clones, 80% to 90% appearing once. The sequenced material came from PBMCs. The origin of the receptors is a man aged 25 to 40 in good health and CMV-seropositive.

V is TRBV10-3 and J is TRBJ2-1, with 9 bases that match TRBD1. The CDR3 covers 15 residues. Germline CDR1 ENHRY, CDR2 SYGVKD. The trim removed 6 bases at V and 6 bases at J, leaving 9 bases unmatched. This CDR3 reads CAIRAQGAPINEQFF. The CDR3 DNA sequence: TGTGCCATCAGGGCACAGGGGGCGCCCATCAATGAGCAGTTCTTC.

The gene calls are TRBV10-3 and TRBJ2-1, with TRBD2 identical over 8 bases. V lost 4 bases and J lost 8; bases outside the gene matches: 7. Germline assignment: CDR1 ENHRY and CDR2 SYGVKD. This CDR3 comprises 14 residues. The CDR3 here is CAISVSGTSYEQFF. The CDR3 DNA is TGTGCCATCAGTGTTAGCGGGACTTCGTATGAGCAGTTCTTC.

V gene TRBV30 combines with J gene TRBJ2-7; 10 nucleotides agree with TRBD2. This CDR3 is built from 16 residues. The V gene's germline CDR1 is GTSNPN and CDR2 SVGIG (reference sequence). V dropped 0 bases and J dropped 0; count of bases not matched to a gene: 5. The CDR3 DNA reads TGTGCCTGGAGTGTACGTCTAGCGGGAGCCTCCTACGAGCAGTACTTC. This sequence encodes CAWSVRLAGASYEQYF. The entire variable domain, with the rest obtained from reference TRBV30 and TRBJ2-7, is as follows: SQTIHQWPATLVQPVGSPLSLECTVEGTSNPNLYWYRQAAGRGLQLLFYSVGIGQISSEVPQNLSASRPQDRQFILSSKKLLLSDSGFYLCAWSVRLAGASYEQYFGPGTRLTVT.

This clone is a singleton in its sample. Distinct nucleotide sequences in the sample also encode this CDR3. V gene TRBV4-1 combines with J gene TRBJ1-3, with D uncertain. Deletions cut 0 bases from V and 5 bases from J, with 17 bases between. The CDR3 has 17 residues. Per the germline V gene, CDR1 is MGHRA and CDR2 is YSYEKL. The CDR3 here is CASSQDPGGNIRNTIYF. The CDR3 DNA is TGCGCCAGCAGCCAAGACCCGGGAGGGAATATCCGAAACACCATATATTTT.

This clone was counted once. The genes are TRBV4-1 and TRBJ2-5; TRBD1 is a possible D gene (6 bases). This CDR3 region has 15 residues. Trimming stripped 3 bases from V and 5 bases from J, with 16 bases between. The germline CDR1 and CDR2 sequences are MGHRA and YSYEKL. Here the CDR3 reads CASSHAQGGWETQYF. The DNA of the CDR3 is TGCGCCAGCAGCCATGCACAGGGTGGGTGGGAGACCCAGTACTTC.

The V gene is TRBV30, the J gene TRBJ2-3, with 8 bases that match TRBD2. CDR3 length: 13 residues. V was clipped by 2 bases and J by 10 bases; unmatched bases: 8. Germline CDR1 GTSNPN, CDR2 SVGIG (reference sequence). The CDR3 DNA sequence: TGTGCCTGGAGTATGAATAGCGGGAACGCGCAGTATTTT. It is translated as CAWSMNSGNAQYF. The entire variable domain, with the rest obtained from reference TRBV30 and TRBJ2-3, is as follows: SQTIHQWPATLVQPVGSPLSLECTVEGTSNPNLYWYRQAAGRGLQLLFYSVGIGQISSEVPQNLSASRPQDRQFILSSKKLLLSDSGFYLCAWSMNSGNAQYFGPGTRLTVL.

J is TRBJ2-7 and V is TRBV21-1; the table names TRBD1, a call not compared with the DNA. TRBV21-1 constitutes a pseudogene. CDR3 length: 14 amino acids. CDR3 DNA sequence: TGTGCCAGCAGCAAAGAGCACAGCTCCTACGAGCAGTACTTC. Its protein product is CASSKEHSSYEQYF.

The chain couples TRBV6-4 to TRBJ2-2; D is undetermined. CDR3 length: 12 amino acids. Trimming removed 4 bases from V and 7 bases from J, with 7 bases in between. Germline CDR1 reads MRHNA; CDR2 reads SNTAGT. The CDR3 reads CASSAFGGELFF. CDR3 in DNA: TGTGCCAGCAGTGCCTTCGGCGGGGAGCTGTTTTTT.

The rearrangement joins TRBV5-1 to TRBJ2-3; unclear D gene. The CDR3 loop spans 14 amino acids. V was shortened by 7 bases and J by 6 bases, with 18 bases between the two germline ends. The germline V gene encodes CDR1 SGHRS and CDR2 YFSETQ. The CDR3 sequence is CASAPEPHTDTQYF. The CDR3, as DNA: TGCGCCAGCGCCCCGGAGCCCCACACCGATACGCAGTATTTT.

The chain couples TRBV2 to TRBJ1-1; TRBD1 might be the D (5 bases). V dropped 7 bases and J dropped 5 bases, with 8 bases sitting between them. This CDR3 has 11 amino acids. CDR1 and CDR2 from the germline V gene are SNHLY and FYNNEI. The CDR3 is CASNRGTEAFF. The CDR3 DNA is TGTGCCAGCAATCGGGGGACTGAAGCTTTCTTT.

The V and J genes are TRBV18 and TRBJ2-2; D gene ambiguous. This CDR3 has 18 amino acids. The germline V gene has CDR1 KGHSH and CDR2 LQKENI. V was clipped by 3 bases and J by 2 bases, with 19 bases between them. The CDR3: CASSPSEAHWSNTGELFF. As DNA, the CDR3 is TGTGCCAGCTCACCGAGCGAGGCCCATTGGAGTAACACCGGGGAGCTGTTTTTT.